This TCR beta chain stems from a study of blood T cell repertoires in COVID-19. Study summary: Sample material is recorded as cDNA or gDNA derived from T cells, B-cell-depleted T cells, or PBMCs.

The assay was immunoSEQ multiplex PCR, and TCRdb's table has in-frame clones only and misses some. Seen here are a few hundred thousand clones, approximately 90% observed once, and the top ten hold around 3%. Per germline, CDR1 MNHEY and CDR2 SVGAGI. The CDR3 sequence is 15 residues long. The ends were cut back, 5 bases at V and 4 bases at J, with 14 bases in the middle. This chain links TRBV6-5 with TRBJ1-4; D not resolved. This TCR derives from a woman aged 25-40 years with active or convalescent COVID-19. Sequencing was performed on peripheral blood. CDR3 in amino acids: CASSPWRDGNEKLFF. The CDR3 bases are TGTGCCAGCAGTCCCTGGAGAGACGGTAATGAAAAACTGTTTTTT.